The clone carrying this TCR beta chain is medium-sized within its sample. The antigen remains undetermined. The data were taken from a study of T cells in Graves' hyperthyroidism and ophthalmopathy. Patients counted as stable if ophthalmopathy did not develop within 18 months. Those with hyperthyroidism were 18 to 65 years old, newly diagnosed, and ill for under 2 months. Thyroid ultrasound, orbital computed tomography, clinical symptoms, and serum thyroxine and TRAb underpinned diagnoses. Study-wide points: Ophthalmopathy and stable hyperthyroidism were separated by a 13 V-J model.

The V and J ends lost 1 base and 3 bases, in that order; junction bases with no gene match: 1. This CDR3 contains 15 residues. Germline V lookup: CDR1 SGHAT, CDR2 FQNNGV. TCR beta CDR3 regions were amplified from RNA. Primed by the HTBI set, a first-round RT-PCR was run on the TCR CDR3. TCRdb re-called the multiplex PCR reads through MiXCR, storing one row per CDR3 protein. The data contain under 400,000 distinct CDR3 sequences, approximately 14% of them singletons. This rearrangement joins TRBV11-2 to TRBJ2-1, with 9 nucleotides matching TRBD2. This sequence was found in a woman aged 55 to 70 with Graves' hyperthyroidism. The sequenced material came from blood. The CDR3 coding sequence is TGTGCCAGCAGCTTAGGGACTAGCGACTACAATGAGCAGTTCTTC. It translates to CASSLGTSDYNEQFF.